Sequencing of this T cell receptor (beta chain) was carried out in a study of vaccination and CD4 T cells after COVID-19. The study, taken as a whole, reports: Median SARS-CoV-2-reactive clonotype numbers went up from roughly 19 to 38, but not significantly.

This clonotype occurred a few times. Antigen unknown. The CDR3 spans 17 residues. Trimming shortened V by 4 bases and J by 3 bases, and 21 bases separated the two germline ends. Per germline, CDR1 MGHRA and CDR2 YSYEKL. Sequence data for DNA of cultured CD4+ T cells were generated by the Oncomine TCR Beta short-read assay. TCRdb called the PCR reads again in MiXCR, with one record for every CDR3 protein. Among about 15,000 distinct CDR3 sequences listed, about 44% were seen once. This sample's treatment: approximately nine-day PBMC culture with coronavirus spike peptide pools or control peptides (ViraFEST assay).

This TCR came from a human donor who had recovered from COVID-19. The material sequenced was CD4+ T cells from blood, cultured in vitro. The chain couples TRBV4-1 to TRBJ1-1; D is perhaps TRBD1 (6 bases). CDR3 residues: CASSRPMVGGPDTEAFF. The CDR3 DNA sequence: TGCGCCAGCAGCCGCCCCATGGTGGGGGGGCCGGACACTGAAGCTTTCTTT.